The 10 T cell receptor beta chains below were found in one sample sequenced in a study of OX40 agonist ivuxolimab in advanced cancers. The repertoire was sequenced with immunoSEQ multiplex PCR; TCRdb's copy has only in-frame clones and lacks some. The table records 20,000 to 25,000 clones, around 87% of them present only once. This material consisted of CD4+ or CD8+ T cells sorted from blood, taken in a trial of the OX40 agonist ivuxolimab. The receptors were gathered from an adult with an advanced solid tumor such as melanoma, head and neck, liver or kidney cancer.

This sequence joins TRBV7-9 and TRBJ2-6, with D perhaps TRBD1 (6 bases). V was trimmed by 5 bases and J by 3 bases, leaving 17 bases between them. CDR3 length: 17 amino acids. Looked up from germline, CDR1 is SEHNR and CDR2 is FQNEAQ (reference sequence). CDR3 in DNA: TGTGCCAGCAGCGCACCCGCAGGGGTACATGGGGCCAACGTCCTGACTTTC. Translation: CASSAPAGVHGANVLTF.

The CDR3 is CASGLVQKVGMNTEAFF. The CDR3 DNA follows: TGTGCTAGTGGTTTGGTACAGAAGGTGGGCATGAACACTGAAGCTTTCTTT. The chain couples TRBV12-5 to TRBJ1-1; D unresolved. V gave up 0 bases and J gave up 0 bases, with 14 bases separating them. This CDR3 is built from 17 residues. Germline CDR1 is LGHNT and CDR2 is FRNRAP. Complete variable domain (other parts from reference TRBV12-5 and TRBJ1-1): DARVTQTPRHKVTEMGQEVTMRCQPILGHNTVFWYRQTMMQGLELLAYFRNRAPLDDSGMPKDRFSAEMPDATLATLKIQPSEPRDSAVYFCASGLVQKVGMNTEAFFGQGTRLTVV.

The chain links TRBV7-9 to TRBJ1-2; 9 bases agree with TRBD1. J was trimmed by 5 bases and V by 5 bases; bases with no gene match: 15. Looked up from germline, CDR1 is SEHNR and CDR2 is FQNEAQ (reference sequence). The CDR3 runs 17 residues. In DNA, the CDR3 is TGTGCCAGCAGCCGTTTTGGACAGGGGCCCTTGGGTTATGGCTACACCTTC. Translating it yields CASSRFGQGPLGYGYTF. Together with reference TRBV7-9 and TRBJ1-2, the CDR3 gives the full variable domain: DTGVSQNPRHKITKRGQNVTFRCDPISEHNRLYWYRQTLGQGPEFLTYFQNEAQLEKSRLLSDRFSAERPKGSFSTLEIQRTEQGDSAMYLCASSRFGQGPLGYGYTFGSGTRLTVV.

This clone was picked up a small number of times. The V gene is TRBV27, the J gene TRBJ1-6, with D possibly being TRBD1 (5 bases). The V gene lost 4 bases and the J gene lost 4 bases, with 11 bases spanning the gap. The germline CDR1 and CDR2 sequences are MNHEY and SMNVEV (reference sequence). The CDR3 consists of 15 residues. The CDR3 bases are TGTGCCAGCAGTTATAATCAGGGTTATAATTCACCCCTCCACTTT. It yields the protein CASSYNQGYNSPLHF.

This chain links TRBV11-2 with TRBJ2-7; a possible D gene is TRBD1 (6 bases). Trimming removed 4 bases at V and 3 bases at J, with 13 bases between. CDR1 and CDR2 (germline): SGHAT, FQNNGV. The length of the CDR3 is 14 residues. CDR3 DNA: TGTGCCAGCAGCTCAGCAGGGGTATACTACGAGCAGTACTTC. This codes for CASSSAGVYYEQYF.

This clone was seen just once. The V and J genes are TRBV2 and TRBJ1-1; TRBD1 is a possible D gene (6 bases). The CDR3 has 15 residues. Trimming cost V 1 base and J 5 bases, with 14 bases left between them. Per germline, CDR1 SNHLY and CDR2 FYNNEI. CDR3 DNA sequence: TGTGCCAGCAGTGAAGTTATACAGGGCCGAACTGAAGCTTTCTTT. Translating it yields CASSEVIQGRTEAFF.

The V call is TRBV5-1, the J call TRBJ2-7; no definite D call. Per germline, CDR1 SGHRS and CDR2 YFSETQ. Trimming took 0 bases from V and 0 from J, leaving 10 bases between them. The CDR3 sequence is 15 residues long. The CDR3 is CASSLGLADSYEQYF. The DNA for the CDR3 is TGCGCCAGCAGCTTGGGCCTGGCAGACTCCTACGAGCAGTACTTC. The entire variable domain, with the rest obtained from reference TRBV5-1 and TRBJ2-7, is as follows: KAGVTQTPRYLIKTRGQQVTLSCSPISGHRSVSWYQQTPGQGLQFLFEYFSETQRNKGNFPGRFSGRQFSNSRSEMNVSTLELGDSALYLCASSLGLADSYEQYFGPGTRLTVT.

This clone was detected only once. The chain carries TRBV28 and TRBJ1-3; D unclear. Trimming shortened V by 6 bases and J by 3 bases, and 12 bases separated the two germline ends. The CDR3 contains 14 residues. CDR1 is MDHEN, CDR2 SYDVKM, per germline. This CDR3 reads CASSNEGIGNTIYF. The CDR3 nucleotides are TGTGCCAGCAGCAACGAGGGTATTGGAAACACCATATATTTT.

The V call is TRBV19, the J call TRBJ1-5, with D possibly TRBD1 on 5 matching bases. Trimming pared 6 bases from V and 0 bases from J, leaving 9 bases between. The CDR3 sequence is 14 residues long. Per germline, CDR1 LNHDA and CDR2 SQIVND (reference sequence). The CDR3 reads CASSTQGSNQPQHF. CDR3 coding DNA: TGTGCCAGTAGCACCCAGGGTAGCAATCAGCCCCAGCATTTT.

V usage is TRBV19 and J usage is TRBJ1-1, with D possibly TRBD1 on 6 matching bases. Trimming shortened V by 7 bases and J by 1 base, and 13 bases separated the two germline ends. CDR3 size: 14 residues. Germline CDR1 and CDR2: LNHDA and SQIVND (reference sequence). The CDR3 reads CASIRGGGNTEAFF. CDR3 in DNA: TGTGCCAGTATCAGGGGAGGGGGGAACACTGAAGCTTTCTTT.